This record looks at one T cell receptor beta chain sequence and its context. This entry is derived from a study of blood T cell repertoires in COVID-19. In the study overall: Some COVID-19 samples were acute and others convalescent; all came from the United States, Italy and Spain.

Trimming took 4 bases from V and 0 from J, leaving 13 bases between them. The germline V gene encodes CDR1 WNHNN and CDR2 SYGVQD (reference sequence). The length of the CDR3 is 17 residues. In the original workflow: Cell counts per sample came from amplifying reference gene primers. Profiling relied on immunoSEQ multiplex PCR, and the TCRdb table lists in-frame clones only, not all of them. The V and J calls and the clone size are those of that table, but D and trimming were determined from the DNA. The sample carries approximately 120,000 clones, 70% to 90% recorded once. The source is a human donor in a cohort sampled during active COVID-19. The V call is TRBV10-1, the J call TRBJ1-6; D remains ambiguous. What was sequenced was peripheral blood. This chain's CDR3 is CASSAVTFSSYNSPLHF. CDR3 DNA: TGCGCCAGCAGTGCAGTGACTTTCAGCTCCTATAATTCACCCCTCCACTTT.